A single sample gave rise to the 19 T cell receptor beta chains below, sequenced in a study of blood T cell repertoires in COVID-19. The repertoire was sequenced with immunoSEQ multiplex PCR; TCRdb's copy has only in-frame clones and lacks some. The sample shows about 74,000 clones, more than 90% of them seen only once. The source material was peripheral blood. The receptors originated from a human donor in a cohort sampled during active COVID-19.

The CDR3 here is CASSLGGSGSTHEQFF. DNA for the CDR3: TGTGCCAGCAGCTTGGGAGGTAGCGGGAGTACCCATGAGCAGTTCTTC. The V call is TRBV5-5, the J call TRBJ2-1; 9 bases agree with TRBD2. V lost 0 bases, J lost 8 bases, and 9 bases stayed unmatched. Looked up from germline, CDR1 is SGHKS and CDR2 is YYEKEE (reference sequence). This CDR3 comprises 16 residues.

V and J are TRBV6-5 and TRBJ2-5; 9 bases align to TRBD1. The CDR3 totals 14 residues. Germline V lookup: CDR1 MNHEY, CDR2 SVGAGI. V dropped 7 bases and J dropped 5; count of bases not matched to a gene: 8. CDR3 nucleotides: TGTGCCAGCAACCGGGACAGGGTGGCCGAGACCCAGTACTTC. This translates into CASNRDRVAETQYF.

The chain combines TRBV12-2 with TRBJ1-1; TRBD1, the D gene given by the table, was not confirmed from the DNA. TRBV12-2 is a recognized pseudogene. This CDR3 is built from 11 residues. Here the CDR3 DNA reads TGTGCAAGTCTCAAGGGGACTGAAGCTTTCTTT. The encoded protein is CASLKGTEAFF.

The rearrangement joins TRBV3-1 (or the pseudogene TRBV3-2) to TRBJ1-5; 8 bases are shared with TRBD1. CDR1 LGHDT and CDR2 YNNKEL come from the germline V gene (reference sequence). This CDR3 is 19 amino acids long. The junction had 16 bases not matched to a gene; V was cut back by 0 bases and J by 6 bases. CDR3 coding DNA: TGTGCCAGCAGCCAAGAAACCGACCGAGGACAGGGAACGAGTCAGCCCCAGCATTTT. Translating gives CASSQETDRGQGTSQPQHF.

The gene calls are TRBV6-5 and TRBJ1-4; 10 nucleotides line up with TRBD1. Germline loops: CDR1 MNHEY, CDR2 SVGAGI. V lost 6 bases, J lost 4 bases, and 5 bases stayed unmatched. This CDR3 contains 15 residues. The CDR3, as DNA: TGTGCCAGCAGCCCCGGGACAGGGGATAATGAAAAACTGTTTTTT. Protein product: CASSPGTGDNEKLFF.

V and J are TRBV7-2 and TRBJ1-2, with 9 positions matching TRBD1. The germline gives CDR1 SGHTA, CDR2 FQGNSA. There are 14 residues in the CDR3. With V trimmed by 3 bases and J by 2 bases, 1 base remained unmatched. The CDR3 spells CASSLGQGNYGYTF. CDR3 bases: TGTGCCAGCAGCTTGGGACAGGGAAACTATGGCTACACCTTC.

The CDR3, as DNA: TGTGCCAGCAGCTGGACGGGGGGGTCCTCCTATAATTCACCCCTCCACTTT. The encoded protein is CASSWTGGSSYNSPLHF. The V call is TRBV7-9, the J call TRBJ1-6, with a tentative D call TRBD1 (5 bases). Germline CDR1 and CDR2: SEHNR and FQNEAQ (reference sequence). V lost 4 bases to trimming and J lost 0 bases, with 13 bases between them. The CDR3 totals 17 residues.

V and J are TRBV6-1 and TRBJ2-7; D call uncertain. The germline gives CDR1 MNHNS, CDR2 SASEGT. Trimming left V 2 bases short and J 3 bases short, with 11 bases between. The CDR3 is 14 residues long. CDR3 nucleotides: TGTGCCAGCAGTGAACGGAGTCAGATCTACGAGCAGTACTTC. Residues: CASSERSQIYEQYF.

This clone was picked up a small number of times. The chain has TRBV7-2 and TRBJ2-1; tentative D call: TRBD1 (6 bases). Germline lookup yields CDR1 SGHTA and CDR2 FQGNSA. This CDR3 has 16 amino acids. V shed 4 bases and J shed 9 bases, with 22 bases lying between them. The CDR3 loop is CASSSVDSPPTREQFF. CDR3 DNA: TGTGCCAGCAGCTCCGTGGACAGCCCTCCGACTCGTGAGCAGTTCTTC.

The chain links TRBV10-3 to TRBJ1-2; no firm D call. Germline CDR1 ENHRY, CDR2 SYGVKD. Trimming took 9 bases from V and 0 from J, leaving 17 bases between them. The CDR3 is 15 residues long. Here the CDR3 reads CAIGDRRGANYGYTF. The DNA for the CDR3 is TGTGCCATTGGAGACCGGCGAGGAGCTAACTATGGCTACACCTTC.

V is TRBV7-9 and J is TRBJ2-5, with TRBD2 matching over 7 bases. Germline CDR1 reads SEHNR; CDR2 reads FQNEAQ (reference sequence). The length of the CDR3 is 17 residues. The V and J ends lost 4 bases and 2 bases, in that order; junction bases with no gene match: 13. CDR3 in amino acids: CASSSPSSGLPQETQYF. CDR3 nucleotides: TGTGCCAGCAGCTCCCCTTCTAGCGGACTCCCGCAAGAGACCCAGTACTTC.

The chain joins TRBV9 to TRBJ1-3; D uncertain. Trimming shortened V by 6 bases and J by 0 bases, and 10 bases separated the two germline ends. The CDR3 is made up of 14 amino acids. Germline CDR1 reads SGDLS; CDR2 reads YYNGEE. In DNA, the CDR3 is TGTGCCAGCACGGGAAGTGGCTCTGGAAACACCATATATTTT. Amino acids: CASTGSGSGNTIYF. The variable domain in full, with the rest retrieved from reference TRBV9 and TRBJ1-3, is DSGVTQTPKHLITATGQRVTLRCSPRSGDLSVYWYQQSLDQGLQFLIQYYNGEERAKGNILERFSAQQFPDLHSELNLSSLELGDSALYFCASTGSGSGNTIYFGEGSWLTVV.

Concerning this clone: Other nucleotide sequences in the sample specify the same CDR3. The chain recombines TRBV3-1 (or the pseudogene TRBV3-2) with TRBJ1-5; D uncertain. The CDR3 contains 13 residues. V was clipped by 0 bases and J by 5 bases, with 5 bases between them. CDR1 is LGHDT, CDR2 YNNKEL, per germline (reference sequence). The CDR3 nucleotides read TGTGCCAGCAGCCAAGATCGGTATCAGCCCCAGCATTTT. Translating it yields CASSQDRYQPQHF.

The J gene is TRBJ2-3, the V gene TRBV7-6; TRBD2 agrees at 8 bases. The CDR3 loop spans 13 amino acids. Trimming removed 5 bases from V and 8 bases from J; junction bases left unmatched: 6. CDR1 and CDR2 (germline): SGHVS, FNYEAQ. For the CDR3, the DNA is TGTGCCAGCAGCATTGGACTAGCCGGTACGCAGTATTTT. Translating it yields CASSIGLAGTQYF.

On this clone itself: One end of the junction does not line up with germline, which may come from a read error. The chain links TRBV5-4 to TRBJ2-7; maybe TRBD1 (5 bases). The CDR3 has 15 residues. The germline V gene encodes CDR1 SGHNT and CDR2 YYREEE (reference sequence). The CDR3 coding sequence is TGTGTCAGCAGCTTTTGGGGCTCCCTTCCTAACGAGCAGTACTTC. Its protein is CVSSFWGSLPNEQYF.

The J gene is TRBJ2-4, the V gene TRBV3-1 (or the pseudogene TRBV3-2); D is ambiguous. This CDR3 has 11 residues. V lost 1 base and J lost 12, with 7 bases in between. Per the germline V gene, CDR1 is LGHDT and CDR2 is YNNKEL (reference sequence). The DNA for the CDR3 is TGTGCCAGCAGCCAAGGGGCCTATCAGTACTTC. This sequence encodes CASSQGAYQYF.

V and J are TRBV5-6 and TRBJ2-7, with 8 bases matching TRBD1. The trim removed 5 bases at V and 2 bases at J, leaving 15 bases unmatched. The CDR3 is 17 residues long. Germline-derived CDR1 and CDR2 are SGHDT and YYEEEE. The CDR3 is CASSYWGAGQATYEQYF. The CDR3 DNA sequence: TGTGCCAGCAGTTATTGGGGGGCGGGACAGGCCACCTACGAGCAGTACTTC.

The gene calls are TRBV7-9 and TRBJ2-3, with 7 bases identical to TRBD2. CDR1 SEHNR and CDR2 FQNEAQ come from the germline V gene (reference sequence). The ends lost 7 bases at V and 1 base at J; junction bases unmatched: 11. The CDR3 consists of 16 residues. The CDR3 bases are TGTGCCAGCATCCGCGGGGGAGGAGGAGGCACAGATACGCAGTATTTT. Translating it yields CASIRGGGGGTDTQYF.

CDR3 nucleotides: TGTGCCAGCAGTTTGAGGCGGGACGCGCCCTACGAGCAGTACTTC. Translated, it gives CASSLRRDAPYEQYF. The chain employs TRBV6-2 or TRBV6-3 and TRBJ2-7; a weak D match, TRBD2 (6 bases). Per the germline V gene, CDR1 is MNHEY and CDR2 is SVGEGT. V lost 4 bases and J 2 bases, leaving 15 bases between the germline ends. The CDR3 sequence is 15 residues long.